The sequence of this T cell receptor (beta chain) was determined in a study of shared clonotypes between healthy human individuals. Broader study findings: A few donors had 5% to 6% of their naive CD4 clonotypes in common. Non-shared clonotypes showed lower generation probabilities than clonotypes common to all four donors.

This clone was counted a few times. The antigen is undetermined. With 6 bases removed from V and 4 bases from J, the gap between germline ends came to 12 bases. CDR1 and CDR2 from the germline V gene are KGHSH and LQKENI. The CDR3 totals 13 residues. CD45RA+ naive and CD45RA-negative memory subsets were separated from CD4+ cells. Sequencing used immunoSEQ multiplex PCR; TCRdb keeps in-frame clones, though not all of them. The repertoire holds 950,000 to 1,100,000 clones, with about 75% as singletons. The sequence was obtained from a man between 18 and 29 years old in good health. The chain is built from TRBV18 and TRBJ1-1, with D possibly matching TRBD1 (5 bases). The sample comprised memory CD4+ T cells sorted from blood. Noted subset: CD45RA-negative fraction. CDR3 loop: CASSTRVPTEAFF. CDR3 coding DNA: TGTGCCAGCTCTACCAGGGTTCCCACTGAAGCTTTCTTT.